These 17 T cell receptor beta chains originate from one sample sequenced in a study of molecular identifiers for immune sequencing clone quantification. TCRdb ran MiXCR on the PCR reads and lists one entry per CDR3 protein. This sample has under 600,000 distinct CDR3 sequences; about a quarter occur once, and the top ten carry just over 0.75%. Source material: naive CD8+ T cells from blood, with Jurkat cell RNA spiked in. Subset specified: FACS-sorted CD8+CD4-CCR7+CD45RA+ naive T cells. Receptor source: a human donor in good health. Some libraries in this study had Jurkat cell RNA spiked in.

In its sample, this clonotype was seen a few times. The genes are TRBV27 and TRBJ1-2; 10 bases agree with TRBD1. Germline lookup yields CDR1 MNHEY and CDR2 SMNVEV (reference sequence). J was trimmed by 0 bases and V by 5 bases; bases with no gene match: 6. The length of the CDR3 is 16 residues. This chain's CDR3 is CASSLTGGFPNYGYTF. The CDR3 DNA reads TGTGCCAGCAGTCTGACAGGGGGCTTTCCTAACTATGGCTACACCTTC.

This clonotype was recorded at least ten times. This rearrangement joins TRBV20-1 to TRBJ1-3; D gene uncertain. The CDR3 is 14 amino acids. CDR1 and CDR2 from the germline V gene are DFQATT and SNEGSKA (reference sequence). Trimming took 0 bases from V and 3 from J, leaving 9 bases between them. The CDR3 nucleotides read TGCAGTGCTAGAGACCCGCCGCTTGGAAACACCATATATTTT. Translating gives CSARDPPLGNTIYF.

Points on this clonotype: This could be a read error, since a much larger clone is one nucleotide away. The V and J genes are TRBV29-1 and TRBJ2-7; 9 nucleotides agree with TRBD1. With 6 bases clipped from V and 5 bases from J, the junction kept 11 bases outside the gene matches. The CDR3 is made up of 14 amino acids. In germline, CDR1 is SQVTM, CDR2 ANQGSEA. Here the CDR3 DNA reads TGCAGCGTCGGGGGGAGGACAGGGGACGACGAGCAGTACTTC. This sequence encodes CSVGGRTGDDEQYF.

This clonotype was found a few times. The chain has TRBV6-5 and TRBJ2-1, with D perhaps given as TRBD1 or TRBD2 (5 bases each). Trimming pared 5 bases from V and 5 bases from J, leaving 16 bases between. Germline-derived CDR1 and CDR2 are MNHEY and SVGAGI. The CDR3 consists of 15 residues. The chain's CDR3 is CASSPGPPKNNEQFF. The CDR3 DNA follows: TGTGCCAGCAGTCCGGGACCCCCGAAAAACAATGAGCAGTTCTTC.

In its sample, this clonotype was seen many times. The V gene is TRBV7-6, the J gene TRBJ2-1; 7 bases map to TRBD2. CDR1 and CDR2 (germline): SGHVS, FNYEAQ. J lost 7 bases, V lost 1 base, and 7 bases had no gene match. CDR3 size: 15 residues. CDR3 DNA: TGTGCCAGCAGCTTAGTTAAGACGGGGGGTAATGAGCAGTTCTTC. It specifies CASSLVKTGGNEQFF. The full variable domain, completed using reference TRBV7-6 and TRBJ2-1, is GAGVSQSPRYKVTKRGQDVALRCDPISGHVSLYWYRQALGQGPEFLTYFNYEAQQDKSGLPNDRFSAERPEGSISTLTIQRTEQRDSAMYRCASSLVKTGGNEQFFGPGTRLTVL.

DNA for the CDR3: TGTGCCAGCAGAGGGCAGGCAGATACGCAGTATTTT. Protein sequence: CASRGQADTQYF. V gene TRBV2 combines with J gene TRBJ2-3, with unresolved D. CDR3 length equals 12 residues. Trimming removed 6 bases from V and 4 bases from J, with 8 bases in between. Germline V gene data show CDR1 as SNHLY and CDR2 as FYNNEI. The full variable domain, rest sourced from reference TRBV2 and TRBJ2-3, is EPEVTQTPSHQVTQMGQEVILRCVPISNHLYFYWYRQILGQKVEFLVSFYNNEISEKSEIFDDQFSVERPDGSNFTLKIRSTKLEDSAMYFCASRGQADTQYFGPGTRLTVL.

This clonotype was detected once. The genes are TRBV6-5 and TRBJ2-6; TRBD1 matches at 7 bases. Germline values: CDR1 MNHEY, CDR2 SVGAGI. V shed 5 bases, J shed 0 bases, and the junction held 4 bases outside the gene matches. The CDR3 spans 16 residues. In nucleotides, the CDR3 is TGTGCCAGCAGTACGGGACAGATCTCTGGGGCCAACGTCCTGACTTTC. Protein product: CASSTGQISGANVLTF.

The V and J genes are TRBV5-6 and TRBJ2-1; no definite D call. Germline V gene data show CDR1 as SGHDT and CDR2 as YYEEEE. V gave up 0 bases and J gave up 1 base, with 11 bases separating them. This CDR3 has 16 amino acids. CDR3 sequence (DNA): TGTGCCAGCAGCTTGGCCTTAGGTGATTCCTACAATGAGCAGTTCTTC. Protein sequence: CASSLALGDSYNEQFF.

With respect to this clonotype: The junction does not match germline at one end; this may be a read error. This chain connects TRBV12-3 or TRBV12-4 to TRBJ2-4; 7 nucleotides align to TRBD2. This CDR3 comprises 15 residues. In DNA, the CDR3 is TGTGCCAGCGGGGTAGCGGGTATAGCCAAAACCATTCAGTACTTC. Translating it yields CASGVAGIAKTIQYF.

For this clonotype: The junction and the germline gene differ at one end; a read error may be behind it. The chain joins TRBV20-1 to TRBJ1-6; D is unresolved. CDR3 length: 18 amino acids. The germline V gene has CDR1 DFQATT and CDR2 SNEGSKA (reference sequence). CDR3 sequence: CSASKTRGGTGYNSPLRF. In DNA, the CDR3 is TGCAGTGCTAGCAAGACCCGCGGAGGAACCGGCTATAATTCACCCCTCCGCTTT.

The chain employs TRBV18 and TRBJ1-5; D not resolved. V was clipped by 3 bases and J by 5 bases, with 14 bases between them. CDR3 length: 15 amino acids. The germline gives CDR1 KGHSH, CDR2 LQKENI. CDR3 bases: TGTGCCAGCTCACCCCCGGGCCACCTCCATCAGCCCCAGCATTTT. This sequence encodes CASSPPGHLHQPQHF.

With respect to this clonotype: This may be a read error: a much more frequent sequence differs by one nucleotide. The CDR3: CASRLNADFNQPQHF. The DNA of the CDR3 is TGTGCCAGCAGGCTCAACGCAGACTTTAATCAGCCCCAGCATTTT. The V and J genes are TRBV2 and TRBJ1-5, with D hard to call. V lost 6 bases and J lost 4, with 16 bases in between. Germline-derived CDR1 and CDR2 are SNHLY and FYNNEI. This CDR3 comprises 15 residues.

A note on this clonotype: A junction boundary mismatches the germline segment, possibly from a read error. The chain links TRBV29-1 to TRBJ2-1; D is perhaps TRBD1 (7 bases). The CDR3 loop spans 15 amino acids. In germline, CDR1 is SQVTM, CDR2 ANQGSEA. CDR3 residues: CSVEEDREAYSEQFF. DNA of the CDR3: TGCAGCGTTGAAGAAGACAGGGAGGCCTACAGTGAGCAGTTCTTC.

This clonotype was counted only a few times. This chain connects TRBV12-3 or TRBV12-4 to TRBJ2-1; the match to TRBD2 covers 8 bases. Trimming removed 4 bases from V and 0 bases from J; junction bases left unmatched: 8. The CDR3 spans 17 residues. Written as DNA, the CDR3 is TGTGCCAGCAGTTGGTCGGGACTAGTTATCTCCTACAATGAGCAGTTCTTC. This gives the protein CASSWSGLVISYNEQFF.

The chain uses TRBV15 and TRBJ2-1, with 7 bases identical to TRBD2. J was trimmed by 7 bases and V by 0 bases; bases with no gene match: 12. CDR1 and CDR2 (germline): LNHNV, YYDKDF (reference sequence). The CDR3 covers 17 residues. The CDR3 reads CATSRDPAGVGVNEQFF. CDR3 DNA: TGTGCCACCAGCAGAGATCCGGCGGGGGTTGGAGTTAATGAGCAGTTCTTC.

In this sample, this clonotype turned up many times. The chain is built from TRBV30 and TRBJ2-3; no clear D. V was cut by 1 base and J by 4 bases, with 6 bases left in between. CDR1 is GTSNPN and CDR2 is SVGIG in the germline V gene (reference sequence). The CDR3 runs to 12 residues. Here the CDR3 DNA reads TGTGCCTGGAGTGGACGGGCAGATACGCAGTATTTT. Protein: CAWSGRADTQYF.

This clonotype has more than one count but fewer than ten. CDR3 sequence: CASSLVASGTEAFF. In DNA, the CDR3 is TGTGCCAGCAGCTTAGTAGCATCGGGTACTGAAGCTTTCTTT. The rearrangement joins TRBV7-9 to TRBJ1-1, with D unclear. The germline CDR1 and CDR2 sequences are SEHNR and FQNEAQ (reference sequence). V was pared by 1 base and J by 5 bases, with 11 bases between. This CDR3 comprises 14 residues.